This T cell receptor (beta chain) derives from a study of identical twins. Study-wide findings and caveats: Fewer insertions characterized abundant cord blood beta clonotypes, whereas memory repertoires showed none. The study based its conclusions on cross-sectional statistical analysis and did not follow the same donors. With monozygotic twins, out-of-frame TCR alpha sharing exceeded what models estimated.

The sample holds a few counts of this clonotype. Antigen: not known. TCRdb re-called the 5' RACE reads through MiXCR, storing one row per CDR3 protein. The table records 200,000 to 250,000 distinct CDR3 sequences, about an eighth of them present only once. Healthy Caucasians supplied all donations. The germline V and J ends were trimmed by 4 bases and 0 bases, with 8 bases remaining between them. The germline V gene encodes CDR1 SGHRS and CDR2 YFSETQ. The CDR3 loop spans 13 amino acids. The rearrangement joins TRBV5-1 to TRBJ2-7; D unclear. The receptor was isolated from a woman between 18 and 29 years old in good health. Input material: memory (CD45RO+) T cells sorted from blood. The CDR3 DNA reads TGCGCCAGCAGCGCAACCTCCTCCTACGAGCAGTACTTC. The encoded protein is CASSATSSYEQYF.